The clone carrying this T cell receptor (beta chain) was observed at least ten times. As yet, its antigen is unknown. TCRdb passed the reads through MiXCR, listing each CDR3 protein once. The data hold roughly 500,000 distinct CDR3 sequences, with 33% observed a single time. This sample was taken from a study of T cell repertoires in cytomegalovirus infection. Germline values: CDR1 SGHTA, CDR2 FQGNSA. CDR3 length: 15 residues. Unmatched junction bases numbered 10, after V lost 5 bases and J lost 4 bases. This clonotype originated in a human donor in good health (CMV status not recorded). Some clones in this sample may be carry-over from other donors' samples. The source was cultured PBMCs, collected from culture after CMV antigen stimulation. The chain is built from TRBV7-2 and TRBJ1-1, with 7 bases fitting TRBD1. The CDR3 nucleotides are TGTGCCAGCAGCGCGAGACAGGGAGGGTTCACTGAAGCTTTCTTT. This encodes CASSARQGGFTEAFF.